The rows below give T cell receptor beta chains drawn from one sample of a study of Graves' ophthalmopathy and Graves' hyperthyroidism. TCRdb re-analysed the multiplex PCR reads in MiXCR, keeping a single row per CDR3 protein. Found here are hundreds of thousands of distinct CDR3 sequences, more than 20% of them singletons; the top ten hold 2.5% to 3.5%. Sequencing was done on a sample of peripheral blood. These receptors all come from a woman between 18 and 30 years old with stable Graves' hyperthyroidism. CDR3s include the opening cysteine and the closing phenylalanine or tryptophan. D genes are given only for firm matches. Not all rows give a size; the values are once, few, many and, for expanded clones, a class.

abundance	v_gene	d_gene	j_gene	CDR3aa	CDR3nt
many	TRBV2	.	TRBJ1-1	CASSELRAGKTEAFF	TGTGCCAGCAGTGAATTGAGGGCGGGGAAAACTGAAGCTTTCTTT
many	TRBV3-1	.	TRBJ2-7	CASSPYSGSTVYEQYF	TGTGCCAGCAGCCCTTACAGCGGATCTACGGTCTACGAGCAGTACTTC
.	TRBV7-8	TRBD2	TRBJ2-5	CASSLARLAGGPETQYF	TGTGCCAGCAGCTTGGCCAGACTAGCGGGAGGGCCCGAGACCCAGTACTTC
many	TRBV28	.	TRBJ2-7	CASSLWNSLSSYEQYF	TGTGCCAGCAGTTTATGGAACTCCCTGAGCTCCTACGAGCAGTACTTC
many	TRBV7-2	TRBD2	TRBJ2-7	CASSLLAGGPSYEQYF	TGTGCCAGCAGCTTACTAGCGGGAGGGCCTTCCTACGAGCAGTACTTC
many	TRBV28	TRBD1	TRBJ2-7	CASSKPGQGFNEQYF	TGTGCCAGCAGCAAGCCGGGACAGGGTTTTAACGAGCAGTACTTC
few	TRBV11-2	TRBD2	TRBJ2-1	CASSRVLAVSYNEQFF	TGTGCCAGCAGCCGAGTTCTAGCGGTCTCCTACAATGAGCAGTTCTTC
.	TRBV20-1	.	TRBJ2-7	CSAKPSGTKSSYEQYF	TGCAGTGCGAAACCCTCCGGGACAAAGAGCTCCTACGAGCAGTACTTC
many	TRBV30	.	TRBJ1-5	CAWSPNSGVFQPQHF	TGTGCCTGGAGCCCCAACTCAGGGGTCTTTCAGCCCCAGCATTTT
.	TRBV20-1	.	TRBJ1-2	CSARVPSREIYGYTF	TGCAGTGCTAGAGTCCCGTCCCGGGAGATCTATGGCTACACCTTC
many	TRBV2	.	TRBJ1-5	CASSDPRYQPQHF	TGTGCCAGCAGTGACCCCAGATATCAGCCCCAGCATTTT
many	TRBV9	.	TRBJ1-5	CASSVGLASNQPQHF	TGTGCCAGCAGCGTAGGCCTTGCGAGCAATCAGCCCCAGCATTTT
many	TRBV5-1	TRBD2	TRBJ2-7	CASSAGTSGLEQYF	TGCGCCAGCAGCGCCGGGACTAGCGGGCTCGAGCAGTACTTC
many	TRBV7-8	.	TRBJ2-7	CASSPRGGIRPGNYEQYF	TGTGCCAGCAGCCCCCGCGGGGGCATAAGGCCCGGTAACTACGAGCAGTACTTC
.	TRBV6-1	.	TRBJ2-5	CASSKISQETQYF	TGTGCCAGCAGTAAGATCAGCCAAGAGACCCAGTACTTC
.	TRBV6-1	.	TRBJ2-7	CASSTGHLSSYEQYF	TGTGCCAGCAGTACGGGACATCTGAGCTCCTACGAGCAGTACTTC
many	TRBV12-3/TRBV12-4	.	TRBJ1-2	CASSLTWTNYGYTF	TGTGCCAGCAGTTTAACGTGGACAAACTATGGCTACACCTTC
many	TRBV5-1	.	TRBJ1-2	CASSLAQGLKDGYTF	TGCGCCAGCAGCTTGGCTCAGGGCCTAAAGGACGGCTACACCTTC
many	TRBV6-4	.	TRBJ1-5	CASRGGNSNQPQHF	TGTGCCAGCAGGGGGGGGAATAGCAATCAGCCCCAGCATTTT
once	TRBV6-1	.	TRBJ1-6	CASRTDRNNSPLHF	TGTGCCAGCAGGACCGACAGGAATAATTCACCCCTCCACTTT
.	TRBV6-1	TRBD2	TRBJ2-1	CASSEEAGDYNEQFF	TGTGCCAGCAGTGAAGAAGCGGGGGACTACAATGAGCAGTTCTTC
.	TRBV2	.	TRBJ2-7	CASRLGHEQYF	TGTGCCAGCCGCCTGGGCCACGAGCAGTACTTC